The T cell receptor (beta chain) described here comes from a study of Graves' ophthalmopathy and Graves' hyperthyroidism. General observations from the study: With a specificity of around 76% and a sensitivity of roughly 71%, the model predicted ophthalmopathy progression. Blood also held most thyroid clonotypes expanded above 0.001 frequency.

RNA transcripts were the source from which TCR beta CDR3 regions were amplified. First-round RT-PCR relied on HTBI primers, and a second-round multiplex PCR came next. Using its own MiXCR run on the multiplex PCR reads, TCRdb lists one record per CDR3 protein. This sample has fewer than 600,000 distinct CDR3 sequences, with approximately 15% found just once. This clonotype was found many times. Its antigen is unknown. The V end was cut by 0 bases, the J end by 6 bases, with 11 bases between. The CDR3 extends over 15 amino acids. Germline V gene lookup returns CDR1 SGHTA and CDR2 FQGNSA. This rearrangement joins TRBV7-2 to TRBJ2-2, with a weak D call TRBD2 (6 bases). Material: blood. The TCR comes from a young woman with Graves' ophthalmopathy. The CDR3 loop reads CASSLALGGAGELFF. The CDR3 DNA follows: TGTGCCAGCAGCTTAGCGCTTGGCGGGGCCGGGGAGCTGTTTTTT.